These 8 T cell receptor beta chains were sequenced from one sample in a study of beta chain features in type 1 diabetes (dated by TCRdb to about 2018). The library was obtained by the immunoSEQ multiplex PCR assay. All of the isolated RNA was reverse transcribed with the High Capacity cDNA Reverse Transcription Kit, so expressed TCRB transcripts were sequenced. TCRdb provides this immuneACCESS table in a form limited to in-frame rearrangements. Some clones are lacking; in checked studies, under half of them reflect an unresolved V gene, and why the rest are absent is not known. This sample has hundreds of thousands of clones in its table, and roughly a sixth of those were observed once. 0.09% to 0.095% of the sample comes from the top ten. The specimen sequenced was naive CD4+ T cells from blood. In light of the paper, this sample's cell subset or site label describes: true naive CD4+ T cells. The receptors were gathered from a young man in good health.

There are a few counts of this clone. The chain combines TRBV5-1 with TRBJ1-1; tentative D call: TRBD1 (6 bases). V shed 5 bases and J shed 1 base, with 15 bases lying between them. Germline CDR1 is SGHRS and CDR2 is YFSETQ. This CDR3 is built from 15 residues. The DNA of the CDR3 is TGCGCCAGCAGTGGGGGCCTACCCCGGAACACTGAAGCTTTCTTT. Encoded protein: CASSGGLPRNTEAFF.

This clone came up a few times. This chain uses TRBV6-5 with TRBJ2-7; tentative D call: TRBD1 (6 bases). Trimming left V 3 bases short and J 0 bases short, with 12 bases between. Germline V gives CDR1 MNHEY, CDR2 SVGAGI. The CDR3 has 15 residues. The CDR3 here is CASSYSAGASYEQYF. Here the CDR3 DNA reads TGTGCCAGCAGTTATTCCGCAGGGGCCTCCTACGAGCAGTACTTC.

The chain combines TRBV30 with TRBJ2-7; 8 positions match TRBD1. V trimming: 5 bases; J trimming: 2 bases; junction bases outside the gene matches: 2. The CDR3 contains 12 residues. CDR1 and CDR2 from the germline V gene are GTSNPN and SVGIG (reference sequence). The DNA of the CDR3 is TGTGCCTGGGACAGGGGAACCTACGAGCAGTACTTC. Residues: CAWDRGTYEQYF.

In this sample, this clone turned up a few times. The V call is TRBV2, the J call TRBJ2-3; a weak D match, TRBD1 (5 bases). The V and J ends lost 3 bases and 1 base respectively, with 11 bases between them. CDR1 and CDR2 (germline): SNHLY, FYNNEI. The CDR3 extends over 15 amino acids. CDR3 sequence (DNA): TGTGCCAGCAGTGACAGGGCCCGGGGCACAGATACGCAGTATTTT. Protein product: CASSDRARGTDTQYF.

The chain combines TRBV7-2 with TRBJ2-7; 10 positions match TRBD1. CDR1 is SGHTA and CDR2 is FQGNSA in the germline V gene. J lost 6 bases, V lost 2 bases, and 7 bases had no gene match. The CDR3 length is 15 residues. Written as DNA, the CDR3 is TGTGCCAGCAGCTTACAGGGACAGGGGATAACCGAGCAGTACTTC. Amino acids: CASSLQGQGITEQYF.

This clone was counted a few times. The rearrangement links TRBV4-3 to TRBJ2-7; D assignment may be TRBD1 or TRBD2 (5 bases each). The V gene lost 1 base and the J gene lost 3 bases, with 16 bases spanning the gap. The germline V gene has CDR1 LGHNA and CDR2 YSLEER. The CDR3 extends over 16 amino acids. Written as DNA, the CDR3 is TGCGCCAGCAGCCAAGGACATGAACAGGCGGGCTACGAGCAGTACTTC. Translating gives CASSQGHEQAGYEQYF.

In this sample, this clone turned up a few times. This chain connects TRBV28 to TRBJ2-7, with unresolved D. The CDR3 is 14 residues long. Trimming took 5 bases from V and 4 from J, leaving 15 bases between them. Germline V gives CDR1 MDHEN, CDR2 SYDVKM. The CDR3 protein is CASSLSLSAYEQYF. DNA of the CDR3: TGTGCCAGCAGTCTTAGCTTAAGTGCTTACGAGCAGTACTTC. Variable domain in full (rest from reference TRBV28 and TRBJ2-7): DVKVTQSSRYLVKRTGEKVFLECVQDMDHENMFWYRQDPGLGLRLIYFSYDVKMKEKGDIPEGYSVSREKKERFSLILESASTNQTSMYLCASSLSLSAYEQYFGPGTRLTVT.

The V and J genes are TRBV28 and TRBJ2-2; D gene ambiguous. The V end was cut by 3 bases, the J end by 9 bases, with 11 bases between. The CDR3 is 13 amino acids. Germline V CDR1 and CDR2: MDHEN, SYDVKM. For the CDR3, the DNA is TGTGCCAGCAGTTTGCCAGTTTCAAGGGAGCTGTTTTTT. It specifies CASSLPVSRELFF.